What follows are 3 T cell receptor beta chains derived from one specimen sequenced in a study of radiation and T cells in renal cell carcinoma (TCRdb year 2020). According to the study, the label for this sample's time point signals: blood 4 weeks post-SBRT, at nephrectomy. The treatment or condition label, as the study defines it: 15 Gy SBRT to primary tumor, nephrectomy 4 weeks later. Receptor libraries were prepared by the immunoSEQ multiplex PCR assay. TCRdb mirrors the immuneACCESS table, restricted to in-frame sequences. Some clones are absent from its copies; in checked studies, under half trace to an unresolved V gene, and the reason for the others is unknown. A total of tens of thousands of clones appear in this sample, roughly 87% of them only once. Roughly 6% of the sample is in the top ten clones. Sequencing used blood, obtained from a patient whose treatment included radiotherapy and nephrectomy. The origin of the receptors is a woman aged 70-85 years with renal cell carcinoma.

The genes are TRBV19 and TRBJ1-2; a possible D gene is TRBD1 (5 bases). Germline V CDR1 and CDR2: LNHDA, SQIVND (reference sequence). V shed 5 bases and J shed 2 bases, with 9 bases lying between them. The CDR3 extends over 13 amino acids. CDR3 nucleotides: TGTGCCAGTAGTTGGGGGGAGAACTATGGCTACACCTTC. Translating gives CASSWGENYGYTF.

CDR3 nucleotides: TGTGCCAGCAGCCCGACAGGGGGATCTGGAAACACCATATATTTT. Its protein product is CASSPTGGSGNTIYF. This chain joins TRBV11-2 and TRBJ1-3, with 9 bases lining up with TRBD1. Losses at the gene ends were 5 bases for V and 1 base for J; bases not matched to a gene: 3. There are 15 residues in the CDR3. Germline V gene lookup returns CDR1 SGHAT and CDR2 FQNNGV.

The chain uses TRBV4-3 and TRBJ1-3; a possible D gene is TRBD1 (6 bases). Trimming took off 4 bases at V and 4 bases at J, with 20 bases between the two ends. This CDR3 spans 17 amino acids. From germline, CDR1 is LGHNA and CDR2 YSLEER. CDR3 in amino acids: CASSPSGGGLGGNTIYF. For the CDR3, the DNA is TGCGCCAGCAGCCCATCGGGCGGGGGGCTTGGGGGAAACACCATATATTTT.